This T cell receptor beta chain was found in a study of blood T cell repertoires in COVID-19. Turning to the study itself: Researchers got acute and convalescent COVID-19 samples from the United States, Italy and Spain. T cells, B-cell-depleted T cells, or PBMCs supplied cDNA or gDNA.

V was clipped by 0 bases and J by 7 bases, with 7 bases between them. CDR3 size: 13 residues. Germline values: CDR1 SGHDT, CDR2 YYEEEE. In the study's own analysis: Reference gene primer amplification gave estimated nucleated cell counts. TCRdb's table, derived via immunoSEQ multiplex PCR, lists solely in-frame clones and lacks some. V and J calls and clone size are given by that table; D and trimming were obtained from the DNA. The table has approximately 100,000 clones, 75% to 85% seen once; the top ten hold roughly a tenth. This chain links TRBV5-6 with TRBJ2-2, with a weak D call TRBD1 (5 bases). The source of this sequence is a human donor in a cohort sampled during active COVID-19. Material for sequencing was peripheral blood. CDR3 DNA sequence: TGTGCCAGCAGCTTGGCTGACAGCGGGGAGCTGTTTTTT. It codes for CASSLADSGELFF.